This T cell receptor beta chain was sequenced during a study of beta chain features in type 1 diabetes. Study-wide context: Cells sorted and examined across all samples totaled 85 million to 110 million. Broader study findings: Shortening of TCRB CDR3s, moderate but significant, appeared in all four CD4+ subsets of Type 1 diabetes patients. In the patient group, naive, central memory and Treg TCRB repertoires seemed more alike than in the healthy donor group. Whether HLA type influences TCRB rearrangement remained unresolved here.

This clone was seen a handful of times. The target antigen is unknown. All of the isolated RNA was reverse transcribed, so expressed TCRB transcripts were sequenced. An average roughly 3.6 million reads came from naive, central memory and regulatory T cell samples. The repertoire was sequenced with immunoSEQ multiplex PCR; TCRdb's copy has only in-frame clones and lacks some. The sample consists of 300,000 or so clones, roughly an eighth of them appearing once. With 5 bases clipped from V and 5 bases from J, the junction kept 6 bases outside the gene matches. The CDR3 runs 14 residues. From germline, CDR1 is SGHRS and CDR2 YFSETQ.

Sequencing was done on a sample of naive CD4+ T cells from blood. This sequence originates from a man between 25 and 39 years old with type 1 diabetes. The chain links TRBV5-1 to TRBJ2-2, with 7 nucleotides matching TRBD1. This CDR3 is CASSSGTETGELFF. The CDR3 DNA sequence: TGCGCCAGCAGTTCCGGGACAGAGACCGGGGAGCTGTTTTTT.